This T cell receptor beta chain derives from a study of PD-L1 blockade in urothelial cancer. Clones were sequenced by immunoSEQ multiplex PCR, and TCRdb holds only the in-frame ones, with some missing. The sample shows around 30,000 clones, 84% of them seen only once. The CDR3 has 14 amino acids. With V trimmed by 3 bases and J by 8 bases, 5 bases remained unmatched. The germline CDR1 and CDR2 sequences are SGDLS and YYNGEE. Time point indicated: peripheral blood 6 weeks after treatment start. J is TRBJ1-4 and V is TRBV9; 9 bases map to TRBD1. The sample here was PBMCs, taken around atezolizumab (anti-PD-L1) treatment. The receptor comes from a man aged 70-80 years with urothelial cancer. The CDR3: CASSEQGAGEKLFF. As DNA, the CDR3 is TGTGCCAGCAGCGAACAGGGGGCAGGAGAAAAACTGTTTTTT.